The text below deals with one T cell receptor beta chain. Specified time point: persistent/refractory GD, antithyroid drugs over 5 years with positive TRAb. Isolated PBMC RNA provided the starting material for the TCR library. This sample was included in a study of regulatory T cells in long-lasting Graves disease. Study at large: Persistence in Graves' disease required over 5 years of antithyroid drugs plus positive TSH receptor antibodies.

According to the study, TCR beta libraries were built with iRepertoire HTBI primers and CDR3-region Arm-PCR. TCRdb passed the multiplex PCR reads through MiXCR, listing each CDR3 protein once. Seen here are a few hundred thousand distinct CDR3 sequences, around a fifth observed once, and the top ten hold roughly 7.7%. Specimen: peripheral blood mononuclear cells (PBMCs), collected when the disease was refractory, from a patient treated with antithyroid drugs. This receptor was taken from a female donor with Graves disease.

The CDR3 here is CAWSGTAYQPQHF. CDR3 bases: TGTGCCTGGAGCGGGACAGCCTATCAGCCCCAGCATTTT. J is TRBJ1-5 and V is TRBV30; the match to TRBD1 covers 7 bases. Germline CDR1 GTSNPN, CDR2 SVGIG (reference sequence). This CDR3 contains 13 residues. J was trimmed by 5 bases and V by 3 bases; bases with no gene match: 4.